Each of the 9 T cell receptor beta chains below was sequenced from the same sample in a study of T cells in localized non-small cell lung cancer. Clones were sequenced by immunoSEQ multiplex PCR, and TCRdb holds only the in-frame ones, with some missing. The table has 100,000 to 150,000 clones, around 92% seen once. The sample consisted of peripheral blood, taken before any cancer treatment. These receptors all come from a female donor at least 60 years old with stage I lung adenocarcinoma.

V usage is TRBV2 and J usage is TRBJ1-3, with D possibly being TRBD1 (6 bases). V was clipped by 2 bases and J by 1 base, with 9 bases between them. From germline, CDR1 is SNHLY and CDR2 FYNNEI. The CDR3 consists of 15 residues. In DNA form, the CDR3 reads TGTGCCAGCAGTGAAAAGGGGACATCTGGAAACACCATATATTTT. It codes for CASSEKGTSGNTIYF.

The chain carries TRBV11-3 and TRBJ2-5; D call uncertain. CDR3 size: 13 residues. Germline CDR1 SGHNT, CDR2 YENEEA. The V end was cut by 1 base, the J end by 5 bases, with 8 bases between. CDR3 coding DNA: TGTGCCAGCAGCTTAGTTCGGCAGGAGACCCAGTACTTC. This translates into CASSLVRQETQYF.

V and J are TRBV9 and TRBJ2-2; no definite D call. The CDR3 runs to 14 residues. Germline V gene sequence: CDR1 SGDLS, CDR2 YYNGEE. Deletions cut 0 bases from V and 4 bases from J, with 7 bases between. CDR3 coding DNA: TGTGCCAGCAGCGTAGGGATGGCCACCGGGGAGCTGTTTTTT. Translated: CASSVGMATGELFF.

In this sample, this clone turned up a few times. V gene TRBV27 combines with J gene TRBJ2-7, with D maybe TRBD2 (6 bases). The CDR3 sequence is 14 residues long. Germline CDR1 MNHEY, CDR2 SMNVEV (reference sequence). Trimming shortened V by 4 bases and J by 0 bases, and 10 bases separated the two germline ends. This chain's CDR3 is CASSSGDSSYEQYF. For the CDR3, the DNA is TGTGCCAGCAGTTCGGGAGACTCCTCCTACGAGCAGTACTTC.

As DNA, the CDR3 is TGCGCCAGCAGCCAAGAAAGCCGACCTCCGGGACAGGGGGATTCACCCCTCCACTTT. Protein: CASSQESRPPGQGDSPLHF. The chain is built from TRBV4-1 and TRBJ1-6, with TRBD1 matching 11 bases. The CDR3 has 19 amino acids. V dropped 0 bases and J dropped 8; count of bases not matched to a gene: 12. In germline, CDR1 is MGHRA, CDR2 YSYEKL.

This chain uses TRBV28 with TRBJ1-1, with no clear D. The CDR3 sequence is 13 residues long. The V end lost 4 bases, the J end lost 1 base, and 7 bases lay between the germline ends. Per the germline V gene, CDR1 is MDHEN and CDR2 is SYDVKM. DNA of the CDR3: TGTGCCAGCAGTTCCGCACCGAACACTGAAGCTTTCTTT. This codes for CASSSAPNTEAFF.

V usage is TRBV28 and J usage is TRBJ2-7; the match to TRBD2 covers 8 bases. The germline V gene has CDR1 MDHEN and CDR2 SYDVKM. Germline trimming cut 8 bases from V and 1 base from J; bases unmatched to any gene: 4. The CDR3 sequence is 13 residues long. The CDR3 bases are TGTGCCAGCCAACTAGCGGATTCCTACGAGCAGTACTTC. It translates to CASQLADSYEQYF. Based on the CDR3 plus reference TRBV28 and TRBJ2-7, the full variable domain is DVKVTQSSRYLVKRTGEKVFLECVQDMDHENMFWYRQDPGLGLRLIYFSYDVKMKEKGDIPEGYSVSREKKERFSLILESASTNQTSMYLCASQLADSYEQYFGPGTRLTVT.

The rearrangement joins TRBV7-9 to TRBJ2-7; 9 nucleotides line up with TRBD2. This CDR3 is 13 amino acids long. CDR1 is SEHNR and CDR2 is FQNEAQ in the germline V gene (reference sequence). The J segment lost 6 bases and the V segment lost 5 bases, leaving 5 bases of the junction unmatched. CDR3 DNA: TGTGCCAGCAGCGCCGCGGGGGGGCGCGAGCAGTACTTC. This sequence encodes CASSAAGGREQYF. The full variable domain, with the rest looked up from reference TRBV7-9 and TRBJ2-7, is DTGVSQNPRHKITKRGQNVTFRCDPISEHNRLYWYRQTLGQGPEFLTYFQNEAQLEKSRLLSDRFSAERPKGSFSTLEIQRTEQGDSAMYLCASSAAGGREQYFGPGTRLTVT.

The chain couples TRBV2 to TRBJ2-1, with D possibly TRBD2 on 6 matching bases. Between the trimmed V and J ends, which lost 7 bases and 3 bases, there was a span of 16 bases. The CDR3 sequence is 15 residues long. The germline V gene has CDR1 SNHLY and CDR2 FYNNEI. The DNA of the CDR3 is TGTGCCAGCAAGGAATCCCTCGGGGGCTACAATGAGCAGTTCTTC. Protein: CASKESLGGYNEQFF.